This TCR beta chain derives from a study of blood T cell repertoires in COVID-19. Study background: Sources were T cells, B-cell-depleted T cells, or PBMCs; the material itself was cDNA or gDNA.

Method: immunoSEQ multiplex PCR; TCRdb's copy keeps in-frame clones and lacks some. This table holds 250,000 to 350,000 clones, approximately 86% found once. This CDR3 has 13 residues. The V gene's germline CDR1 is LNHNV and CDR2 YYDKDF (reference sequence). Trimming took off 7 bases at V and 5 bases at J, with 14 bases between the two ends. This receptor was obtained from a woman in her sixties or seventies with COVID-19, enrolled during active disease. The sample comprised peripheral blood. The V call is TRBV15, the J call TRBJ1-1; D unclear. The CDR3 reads CATMEAPGTEAFF. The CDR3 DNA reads TGTGCCACCATGGAGGCCCCGGGGACTGAAGCTTTCTTT.